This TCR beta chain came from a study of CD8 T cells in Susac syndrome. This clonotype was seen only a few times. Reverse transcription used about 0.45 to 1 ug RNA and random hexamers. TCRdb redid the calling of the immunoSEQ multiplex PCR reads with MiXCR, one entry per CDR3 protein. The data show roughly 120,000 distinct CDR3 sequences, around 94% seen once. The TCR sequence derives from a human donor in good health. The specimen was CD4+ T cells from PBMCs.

CDR3 nucleotide sequence: TGTGCCAGCAGCTTTGAGGGATTTGTACTATTAGACGAGCAGTACTTC. Translation gives CASSFEGFVLLDEQYF. The V call is TRBV11-2, the J call TRBJ2-7; D may be TRBD2 (5 bases). V was cut by 3 bases and J by 5 bases, with 20 bases left in between. CDR1 is SGHAT, CDR2 FQNNGV, per germline. The CDR3 has 16 residues.